One TCR beta chain is described in this entry. V dropped 4 bases and J dropped 7 bases, with 23 bases sitting between them. The CDR3 is 17 residues long. The germline V gene encodes CDR1 LNHDA and CDR2 SQIVND (reference sequence). Method: immunoSEQ multiplex PCR; TCRdb's copy keeps in-frame clones and lacks some. Counted here are some 87,000 clones, around 84% occurring once; the ten biggest clones make up roughly 10%. This sample is drawn from a study of control samples from healthy donors and cancer patients. The chain is built from TRBV19 and TRBJ1-3, with a possible D match to TRBD1 (6 bases). Sequencing used PBMCs. The receptor was derived from a man aged 55-75 years with head and neck cancer. Written as DNA, the CDR3 is TGTGCCAGTAGTAAACGGACAGATCATACTGGAAGCAACACCATATATTTT. Protein sequence: CASSKRTDHTGSNTIYF.